These 17 T cell receptor beta chains originate from one sample sequenced in a study of blood T cell repertoires in COVID-19. Using immunoSEQ multiplex PCR, the repertoire was profiled, and TCRdb retains in-frame clones only, with some absent. The table lists 210,000 or so clones, approximately 90% of them singletons, with under 5.5% in the top ten. The material sequenced was peripheral blood. Receptors were obtained from a woman in her 40s with acute or convalescent COVID-19.

This clone was picked up a small number of times. The rearrangement links TRBV9 to TRBJ1-3; the match to TRBD1 covers 8 bases. V gave up 3 bases and J gave up 2 bases; unmatched junction bases: 1. The CDR3 is 14 amino acids. Germline loops: CDR1 SGDLS, CDR2 YYNGEE. CDR3 sequence: CASSGQGPGNTIYF. For the CDR3, the DNA is TGTGCCAGCAGCGGACAGGGGCCTGGAAACACCATATATTTT.

The chain joins TRBV14 to TRBJ1-1; 10 bases map to TRBD1. The CDR3 covers 18 residues. Germline V CDR1 and CDR2: SGHDN, FVKESK. V shed 1 base, J shed 2 bases, and the junction held 10 bases outside the gene matches. This CDR3 is CASSQVTGTGVSNTEAFF. Written as DNA, the CDR3 is TGTGCCAGCAGCCAAGTAACCGGGACAGGGGTATCCAACACTGAAGCTTTCTTT.

This clone was observed a single time. The chain carries TRBV11-3 and TRBJ2-1, with TRBD1 matching 7 bases. J lost 2 bases, V lost 4 bases, and 5 bases had no gene match. Germline V gene data show CDR1 as SGHNT and CDR2 as YENEEA. CDR3 length: 15 amino acids. DNA for the CDR3: TGTGCCAGCAGCTACGCCGGGACAGCCTACAATGAGCAGTTCTTC. It is translated as CASSYAGTAYNEQFF.

The chain recombines TRBV15 with TRBJ2-3; no clear D gene. V was clipped by 1 base and J by 5 bases, with 7 bases between them. Germline CDR1 reads LNHNV; CDR2 reads YYDKDF (reference sequence). CDR3 size: 13 residues. Written as DNA, the CDR3 is TGTGCCACCAGCAGAGGCCGCAGAGATACGCAGTATTTT. It is translated as CATSRGRRDTQYF. Combining the CDR3 with reference TRBV15 and TRBJ2-3 gives the whole variable domain DAMVIQNPRYQVTQFGKPVTLSCSQTLNHNVMYWYQQKSSQAPKLLFHYYDKDFNNEADTPDNFQSRRPNTSFCFLDIRSPGLGDTAMYLCATSRGRRDTQYFGPGTRLTVL.

The rearrangement links TRBV4-1 to TRBJ1-1, with D maybe TRBD1 (5 bases). The CDR3 sequence is 17 residues long. V lost 0 bases to trimming and J lost 4 bases, with 18 bases between them. Germline-derived CDR1 and CDR2 are MGHRA and YSYEKL. CDR3 sequence: CASSQEGGDSGLTEAFF. In nucleotides, the CDR3 is TGCGCCAGCAGCCAAGAAGGTGGAGACAGTGGGCTCACTGAAGCTTTCTTT.

The V call is TRBV5-4, the J call TRBJ1-3, with 7 nucleotides matching TRBD1. V dropped 4 bases and J dropped 4; count of bases not matched to a gene: 2. This CDR3 region has 13 residues. Germline CDR1 SGHNT, CDR2 YYREEE (reference sequence). The CDR3 region is CASSQTGGNTIYF. The CDR3 DNA sequence: TGTGCCAGCAGCCAGACAGGGGGAAACACCATATATTTT.

The rearrangement joins TRBV5-1 to TRBJ2-7; 7 bases agree with TRBD1. The CDR3 runs to 14 residues. In germline, CDR1 is SGHRS, CDR2 YFSETQ. The V and J ends lost 3 bases and 2 bases, in that order; junction bases with no gene match: 5. DNA of the CDR3: TGCGCCAGCAGCTCTGGGACAGCTCCCTACGAGCAGTACGTC. It encodes CASSSGTAPYEQYV.

CDR3 region: CASTDSLNYGYTF. CDR3 sequence (DNA): TGTGCCAGCACAGACAGCCTGAACTATGGCTACACCTTC. This chain uses TRBV2 with TRBJ1-2, with D perhaps TRBD1 (5 bases). V gave up 7 bases and J gave up 2 bases, with 11 bases separating them. The CDR3 length is 13 residues. Germline CDR1 SNHLY, CDR2 FYNNEI.

This chain links TRBV7-9 with TRBJ1-1; D is possibly TRBD1 (6 bases). V lost 6 bases and J 5 bases, leaving 7 bases between the germline ends. Germline V lookup: CDR1 SEHNR, CDR2 FQNEAQ (reference sequence). The CDR3 covers 11 residues. The CDR3 loop is CASRQGTEAFF. The CDR3 DNA is TGTGCCAGCAGACAGGGAACTGAAGCTTTCTTT.

The chain combines TRBV6-5 with TRBJ2-7; D is undetermined. V lost 7 bases and J 2 bases, leaving 12 bases between the germline ends. Germline loops: CDR1 MNHEY, CDR2 SVGAGI. The CDR3 length is 13 residues. Here the CDR3 DNA reads TGTGCCAGCAAGAGTGCCTCGGCCTACGAGCAGTACGTC. This sequence encodes CASKSASAYEQYV.

The chain carries TRBV7-3 and TRBJ1-1; no clear D gene. From germline, CDR1 is SGHTA and CDR2 FQGTGA. Trimming removed 2 bases at V and 4 bases at J, with 8 bases between. The CDR3 runs 13 residues. The CDR3 region is CASSLGHRTEAFF. The CDR3 DNA sequence: TGTGCCAGCAGCTTAGGGCACCGCACTGAAGCTTTCTTT.

The CDR3 region is CASSSGQGGYGYTF. CDR3 bases: TGCGCCAGCAGCTCTGGACAGGGCGGCTATGGCTACACCTTC. The rearrangement links TRBV5-1 to TRBJ1-2, with TRBD1 identical over 8 bases. Per germline, CDR1 SGHRS and CDR2 YFSETQ. With V trimmed by 3 bases and J by 4 bases, 5 bases remained unmatched. The length of the CDR3 is 14 residues.

The rearrangement links TRBV3-1 (or the pseudogene TRBV3-2) to TRBJ1-1; TRBD1 aligns across 8 bases. Germline V gene lookup returns CDR1 LGHDT and CDR2 YNNKEL (reference sequence). The J segment lost 8 bases and the V segment lost 2 bases, leaving 7 bases of the junction unmatched. This CDR3 spans 14 amino acids. The CDR3 loop is CASSQPARQGEAFF. CDR3 nucleotide sequence: TGTGCCAGCAGCCAACCCGCCCGACAGGGGGAAGCTTTCTTT.

The chain recombines TRBV5-1 with TRBJ2-1; D possibly corresponds to TRBD2 (6 bases). The CDR3 has 13 amino acids. The V and J ends lost 4 bases and 7 bases respectively, with 12 bases between them. In germline, CDR1 is SGHRS, CDR2 YFSETQ. CDR3 coding DNA: TGCGCCAGCAGCACGGGACTGAATAATGAGCAGTTCTTC. As protein: CASSTGLNNEQFF.

Note on this clone: Within the sample, other DNA sequences also encode this same CDR3. V is TRBV11-2 and J is TRBJ1-2; D is unresolved. This CDR3 region has 13 residues. Trimming shortened V by 1 base and J by 7 bases, and 10 bases separated the two germline ends. Germline V gene lookup returns CDR1 SGHAT and CDR2 FQNNGV. For the CDR3, the DNA is TGTGCCAGCAGCTTAGGCCTGGCAGGTGGCTACACCTTC. Encoded protein: CASSLGLAGGYTF.

V is TRBV27 and J is TRBJ1-1, with D possibly TRBD1 on 5 matching bases. V was shortened by 3 bases and J by 0 bases, with 35 bases between the two germline ends. Germline values: CDR1 MNHEY, CDR2 SMNVEV (reference sequence). This CDR3 comprises 23 residues. This CDR3 is CASSFPKQSRDGGIGPMNTEAFF. CDR3 bases: TGTGCCAGCAGTTTCCCCAAACAGTCCCGGGACGGGGGGATAGGTCCCATGAACACTGAAGCTTTCTTT.

This chain links TRBV18 with TRBJ1-2; possible D gene TRBD1, 5 bases. Between the trimmed V and J ends, which lost 4 bases and 3 bases, there was a span of 12 bases. CDR3 length: 14 amino acids. CDR1 is KGHSH and CDR2 is LQKENI in the germline V gene. CDR3 sequence reads: CASSRGRGDYGYTF. Here the CDR3 DNA reads TGTGCCAGCTCACGGGGACGCGGGGACTATGGCTACACCTTC.